Sequencing of this T cell receptor beta chain was carried out in a study of cytomegalovirus exposure and HLA in healthy donors (TCRdb year 2017). In the study overall: According to an earlier analysis of several hundred of the donors, about 179 million T cells yielded over 90 million unique TCR beta sequences and more than 250 Gb of sequence data. Approximately 310 gigabases of sequencing data and around 87 million unique TCR sequences were included in an early release covering several hundred HLA-typed donors. Of the roughly 400 genotyped donors, less than 90% were placed in the genetic ancestry cluster associated with self-reported Caucasian donors. The study was designed to test whether signatures of past pathogen exposure could be identified by cataloging public T cell receptors. The T cell repertoires of some 700 subjects were profiled by immunosequencing and related to cytomegalovirus serostatus. Along with the approximately 700-subject first cohort, a separate validation cohort of roughly 110 different subjects was used. The study combined high-throughput TCR immunosequencing, statistical association of individual TCRs with disease status, and machine learning to predict cytomegalovirus infection status. To study patterns of TCR occurrence, a later analysis re-analyzed previously published TCR beta repertoires from 550 to 800 donors and added high-resolution HLA genotyping. In the later analysis, no new phenotypic data were used to find candidate immune exposures; instead, reliance was placed on TCR beta sequences and their occurrence across donors. An earlier analysis of several hundred of the donors used high-throughput TCR beta sequencing to judge whether each TCR beta V gene segment behaved as functional or pseudogenic. Donor age, sex, ethnicity and CMV serostatus were compiled together with the repertoire data. A later genetic analysis used genome-wide SNP genotypes for 398 of the 666 donors, treating that subset as a discovery cohort. Every repertoire in the discovery cohort had been generated on one and the same sequencing platform. Class I and class II HLA loci were covered by the typing at four-digit resolution. The number of typed donors differed by locus: roughly 629-630 for A, B, C, DRB1 and DQB1; some 500 for DQA1; 606 for DPA1; and about 450 for DPB1. Several DR-DQ haplotypes were treated as single units for association and clustering because of strong linkage in the cohort. Across 300 to 500 genotyped donors of the cohort, an average of about 240,000 unique TCR beta nucleotide sequences per donor were sequenced, and roughly 18% of those sequences were non-productive.

Paper-wide results and their limitations: In a later genetic analysis, a missense DCLRE1C variant was associated with V-gene and J-gene trimming of TCR beta chains, and the association was replicated in an independent cohort. While some public TCRs were present in many individuals, most TCR sequences turned up only very rarely across donors. The presence/absence analyses assumed that sequencing depth was roughly uniform across donors, and that assumption may not be true. In both the original and validation cohorts, the classifier was reported to diagnose cytomegalovirus status with high specificity and sensitivity. In a later analysis, around 17,000 TCR beta sequences were associated with specific HLA alleles at a false discovery rate of 0.05. A total of 150 to 200 TCR beta chains were listed by the study as associated with cytomegalovirus. A later genetic analysis reported fewer N-insertions in productive TCRs among donors in an Asian-associated ancestry cluster than the roughly 650-donor mean. In vitro tests confirmed that three of the cytomegalovirus-associated TCR beta chains recognize cytomegalovirus antigens. An earlier analysis of approximately 600 of the donors showed that most TCR beta V segments appeared in productive rearrangements either about 90% or about 30% of the time, which broadly matched IMGT annotations. When HLA alleles, especially DR and DQ, strongly co-occurred, attributing TCR associations to individual alleles was difficult. Because counts were too low, around 18 rarely observed V segments, including chromosome 9 orphons, were left out of the earlier analysis of a few hundred of the donors. A later analysis found that HLA-associated TCR beta chains were more clonally expanded and had lower generation probabilities than equally common non-associated chains. Some IMGT-functional V segments, including TRBV6-2 and TRBV6-3, could not be told apart with the 87-base-pair reads, so those segments were excluded. This cohort had only TCR beta chains sequenced, and the lack of alpha or paired-chain data limited which features could be detected. Correlated functional status among segregating V segments might reflect linkage disequilibrium, but an unknown experimental factor could not be ruled out. The sequencing pipeline was judged likely to have produced a cluster of highly shared sequence variants as a technical artifact. In a later analysis, the rate of TCR association differed among HLA loci, with DRB1 alleles having the most associated TCRs and HLA-C alleles having the fewest. Because HLA typing was unavailable for some donors at each locus, only the typed subset was used in association tests. Most CMV-associated TCR beta chains appeared to be HLA-restricted in a later analysis, and the HLA associations seemed to be driven largely by CMV exposure. A later analysis reported that several top co-occurrence clusters appeared linked to parvovirus B19, influenza, CMV and Epstein-Barr virus. Immune exposure information for the cohort was limited to CMV serostatus. The authors suggested that the approach could potentially be generalized to other disease states and immunological phenotypes. A further reported finding was that TCR beta sequences accurately predicted the HLA-A and HLA-B alleles for most subjects in the first cohort.

The cohort was made up of approximately 670 healthy bone marrow donors. At the time of sampling, every cohort member was nominally healthy, though immune exposures that went unrecorded were likely present. The donor was CMV seronegative and was included in the group of a few hundred seronegative cohort members. A peripheral blood sample was collected from each donor, and TCR beta sequencing was performed on peripheral blood mononuclear cells. Genomic DNA was extracted from the blood cell samples with the Qiagen DNeasy Blood Extraction Kit. CDR1 and CDR2 are drawn from the germline V gene: MNHNS, SASEGT. V is shortened by 0 bases, J by 3 bases, and the region joining them spans 11 bases. The CDR3, from cysteine to phenylalanine, totals 15 residues. CDR3 DNA is the only sequence kept; it has 45 bases, read in frame from the first base. To prepare the library, the immunoSEQ multiplex PCR assay was applied. For the multiplex PCR, a mixture combining 60 forward primers for TCR Vbeta segments and 13 reverse primers for TCR Jbeta segments was used. The CDR3 region of rearranged TCR beta genes was amplified from genomic DNA by a multiplex PCR assay. On the Illumina HiSeq System, the amplified TCR beta libraries were sequenced as 87-base-pair reads. The source study handled its data this way. A later analysis tallied 75 million to 95 million unique TCR beta chains across the roughly 610 repertoires, and around 12 million of those chains were shared by two or more donors. A nearest-neighbor algorithm error-corrected the raw reads and collapsed the reads into unique sequences, merging closely related sequences to remove PCR and sequencing errors. Alignment of CDR3 sequences to IMGT reference sequences was used to assign V, D and J gene segments. For a sequence to be retained, a match of at least six nucleotides to both a V gene segment and a J gene segment was required. Rearrangements were classified as productive when the CDR3 lacked stop codons and remained in frame with V and J, and all other rearrangements were classified as non-productive. Following IMGT convention, CDR3 was defined as the stretch from the second conserved V-encoded cysteine up to the conserved J-encoded phenylalanine. In an earlier analysis of approximately 590 of the donors, sequences lacking an unambiguous match to a single V gene segment were excluded. In an earlier analysis of around 590 of the donors, a V segment was called functional when productive rearrangements were above 56.7%, and segregating when the standard deviation between donors exceeded 5%. A statistical classification framework was built to diagnose cytomegalovirus status from the catalog of TCR beta chain sequences. V and J gene assignment, in a later analysis, came from comparing TCR nucleotide sequences with IMGT/GENE-DB human TR gene sequences. A later analysis assigned CDR3 sequences and most-parsimonious VDJ recombination scenarios with the TCRdist pipeline. In a later analysis, every TCR beta chain was defined by the combination of its CDR3 amino acid sequence and its V-gene family, and reads without a unique V-gene family were dropped. In a later analysis, fewer than 600 highly shared, low-generation-probability nucleotide sequences were removed to address suspected cross-contamination and a sequencing artifact. A later analysis calculated a clonal expansion index for each public chain from normalized within-repertoire ranks of inferred template counts. In a later analysis, generation probabilities were computed with a VDJ recombination model fitted to out-of-frame rearrangements, and the resulting probabilities were checked against IGoR. A later analysis scored TCR-TCR, TCR-HLA and TCR-CMV co-occurrence with hypergeometric tests, applying a repertoire-size bias correction to TCR pairs. To estimate false discovery rates, a later analysis permuted the HLA or CMV assignments 20 times. In a later analysis, co-occurring TCRs were grouped using DBSCAN, with TCRdist sequence similarity added in when clustering inside HLA-allele-positive subsets. For co-occurrence clustering, repertoires with fewer than 30,000 or more than 120,000 public chains were excluded, along with about five repertoires with anomalous nucleotide sharing. TCRdb mirrors the immuneACCESS table, restricted to in-frame sequences. Some clones are absent from its copies; in checked studies, under half trace to an unresolved V gene, and the reason for the others is unknown. The V and J calls and clone size come from that table; D and trimming were worked out from the DNA. The table held for this sample gives 130,000 to 150,000 clones. Roughly 2.5% of the sample belongs to the ten largest clones.

Details on this clone: Its antigen remains unidentified.

The clonotype originates from a man in his forties or fifties in good health and CMV-seronegative. Recombination joined TRBV6-1 with TRBJ1-2, and TRBD1 may be the D gene, going by 6 matching bases. Sequencing was done on a sample of PBMCs. The CDR3 region reads CASSEARQVYYGYTF. The nucleotide sequence is TGTGCCAGCAGTGAAGCGCGACAGGTTTACTATGGCTACACCTTC.